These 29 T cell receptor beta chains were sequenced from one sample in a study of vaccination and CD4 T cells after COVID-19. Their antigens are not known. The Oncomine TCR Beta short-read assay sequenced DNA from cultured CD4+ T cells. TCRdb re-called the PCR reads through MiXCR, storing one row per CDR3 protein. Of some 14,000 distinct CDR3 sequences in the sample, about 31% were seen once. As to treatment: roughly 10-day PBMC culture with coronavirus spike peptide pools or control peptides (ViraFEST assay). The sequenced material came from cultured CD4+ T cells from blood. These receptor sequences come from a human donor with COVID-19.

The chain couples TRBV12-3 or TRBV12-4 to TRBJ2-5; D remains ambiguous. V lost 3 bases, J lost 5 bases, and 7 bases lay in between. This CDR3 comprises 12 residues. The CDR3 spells CASSFAAETQYF. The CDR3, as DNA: TGTGCCAGCAGTTTCGCGGCGGAGACCCAGTACTTC.

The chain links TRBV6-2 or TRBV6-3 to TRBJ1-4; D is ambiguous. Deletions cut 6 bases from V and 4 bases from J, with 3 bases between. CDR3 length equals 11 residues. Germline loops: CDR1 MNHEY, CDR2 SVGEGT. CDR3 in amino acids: CASRINEKLFF. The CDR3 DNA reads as TGTGCCAGCAGAATTAATGAAAAACTGTTTTTT.

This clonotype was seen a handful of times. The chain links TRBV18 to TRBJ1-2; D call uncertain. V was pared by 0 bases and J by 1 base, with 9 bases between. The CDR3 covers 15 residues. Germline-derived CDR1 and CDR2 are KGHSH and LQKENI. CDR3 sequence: CASSPPAVSNYGYTF. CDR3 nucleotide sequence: TGTGCCAGCTCACCACCAGCGGTCAGTAACTATGGCTACACCTTC. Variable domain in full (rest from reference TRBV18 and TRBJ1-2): NAGVMQNPRHLVRRRGQEARLRCSPMKGHSHVYWYRQLPEEGLKFMVYLQKENIIDESGMPKERFSAEFPKEGPSILRIQQVVRGDSAAYFCASSPPAVSNYGYTFGSGTRLTVV.

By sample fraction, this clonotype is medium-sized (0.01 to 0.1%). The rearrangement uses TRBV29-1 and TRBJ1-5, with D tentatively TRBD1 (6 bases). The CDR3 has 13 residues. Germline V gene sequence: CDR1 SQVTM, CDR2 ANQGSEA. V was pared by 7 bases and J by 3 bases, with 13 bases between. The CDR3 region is CSARDNYNQPQHF. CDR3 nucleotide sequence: TGCAGCGCCCGGGACAACTACAATCAGCCCCAGCATTTT.

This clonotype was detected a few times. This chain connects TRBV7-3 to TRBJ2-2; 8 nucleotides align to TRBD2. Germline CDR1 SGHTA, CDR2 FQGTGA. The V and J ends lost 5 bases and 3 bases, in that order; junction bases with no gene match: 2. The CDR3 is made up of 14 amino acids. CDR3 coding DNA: TGTGCCAGCAGCCGGGGGGGTGACACCGGGGAGCTGTTTTTT. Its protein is CASSRGGDTGELFF.

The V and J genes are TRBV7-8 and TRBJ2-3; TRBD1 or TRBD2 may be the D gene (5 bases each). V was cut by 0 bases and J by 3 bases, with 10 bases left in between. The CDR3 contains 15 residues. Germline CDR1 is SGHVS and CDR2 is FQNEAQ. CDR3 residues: CASSLARGVTDTQYF. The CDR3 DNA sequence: TGTGCCAGCAGCTTAGCGAGAGGGGTAACAGATACGCAGTATTTT.

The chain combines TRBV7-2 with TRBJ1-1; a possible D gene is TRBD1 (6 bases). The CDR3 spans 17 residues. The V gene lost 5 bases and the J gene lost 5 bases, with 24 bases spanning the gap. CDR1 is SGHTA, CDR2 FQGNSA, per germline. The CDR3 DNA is TGTGCCAGCAGCCCGGACGGGCGGACAGCGGGATGGACTGAAGCTTTCTTT. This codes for CASSPDGRTAGWTEAFF. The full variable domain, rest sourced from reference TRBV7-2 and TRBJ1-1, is GAGVSQSPSNKVTEKGKDVELRCDPISGHTALYWYRQSLGQGLEFLIYFQGNSAPDKSGLPSDRFSAERTGGSVSTLTIQRTQQEDSAVYLCASSPDGRTAGWTEAFFGQGTRLTVV.

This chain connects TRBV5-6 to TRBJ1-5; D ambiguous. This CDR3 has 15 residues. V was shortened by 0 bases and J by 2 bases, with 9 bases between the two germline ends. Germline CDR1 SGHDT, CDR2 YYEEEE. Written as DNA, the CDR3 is TGTGCCAGCAGCTTGGGGGTCATGGGCAATCAGCCCCAGCATTTT. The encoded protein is CASSLGVMGNQPQHF.

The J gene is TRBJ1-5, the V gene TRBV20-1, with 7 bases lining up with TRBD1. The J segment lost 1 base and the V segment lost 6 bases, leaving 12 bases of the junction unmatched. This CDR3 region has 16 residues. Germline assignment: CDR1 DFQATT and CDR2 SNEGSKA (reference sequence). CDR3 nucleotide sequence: TGCAGTGCGAAAGAGACAGGGAGGACGAGCAATCAGCCCCAGCATTTT. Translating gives CSAKETGRTSNQPQHF.

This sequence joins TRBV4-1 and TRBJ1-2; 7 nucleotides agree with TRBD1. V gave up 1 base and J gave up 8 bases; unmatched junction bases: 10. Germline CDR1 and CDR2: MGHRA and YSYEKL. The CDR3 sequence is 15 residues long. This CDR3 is CASSQADRADGGYTF. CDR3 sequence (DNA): TGCGCCAGCAGCCAAGCTGACAGGGCGGATGGAGGCTACACCTTC.

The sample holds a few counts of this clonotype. CDR3 sequence: CASRRGLSNTGELFF. The CDR3 nucleotides are TGTGCCAGCAGAAGGGGCCTTTCGAACACCGGGGAGCTGTTTTTT. The chain carries TRBV6-1 and TRBJ2-2, with D possibly matching TRBD1 (5 bases). Germline CDR1 MNHNS, CDR2 SASEGT. The CDR3 sequence is 15 residues long. V was pared by 6 bases and J by 0 bases, with 11 bases between.

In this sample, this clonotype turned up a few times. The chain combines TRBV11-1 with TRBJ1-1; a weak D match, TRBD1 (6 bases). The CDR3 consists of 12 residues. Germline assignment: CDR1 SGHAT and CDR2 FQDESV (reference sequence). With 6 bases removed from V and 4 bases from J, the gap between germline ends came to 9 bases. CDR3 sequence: CASSYRATEAFF. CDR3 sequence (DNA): TGTGCCAGCAGTTACAGGGCCACTGAAGCTTTCTTT.

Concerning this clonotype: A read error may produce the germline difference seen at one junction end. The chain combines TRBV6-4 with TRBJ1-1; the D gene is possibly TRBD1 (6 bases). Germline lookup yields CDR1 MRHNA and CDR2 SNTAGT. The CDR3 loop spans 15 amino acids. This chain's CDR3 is CASSDSTGRGTETFF. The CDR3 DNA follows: TGTGCCAGCAGTGACTCTACAGGGCGGGGGACTGAAACTTTCTTT.

The CDR3 nucleotides read TGTGCCAGCTCCCTGGACAGGCGACTACAAGAGACCCAGTACTTC. Translation: CASSLDRRLQETQYF. The gene calls are TRBV2 and TRBJ2-5; 7 nucleotides agree with TRBD1. J lost 2 bases, V lost 8 bases, and 11 bases had no gene match. CDR1 SNHLY and CDR2 FYNNEI come from the germline V gene. The CDR3 covers 15 residues.

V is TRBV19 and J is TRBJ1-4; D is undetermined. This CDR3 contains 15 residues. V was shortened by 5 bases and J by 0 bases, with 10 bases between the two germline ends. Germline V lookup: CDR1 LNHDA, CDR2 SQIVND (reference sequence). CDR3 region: CASSGAGTTNEKLFF. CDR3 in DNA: TGTGCCAGTAGTGGCGCCGGGACAACTAATGAAAAACTGTTTTTT.

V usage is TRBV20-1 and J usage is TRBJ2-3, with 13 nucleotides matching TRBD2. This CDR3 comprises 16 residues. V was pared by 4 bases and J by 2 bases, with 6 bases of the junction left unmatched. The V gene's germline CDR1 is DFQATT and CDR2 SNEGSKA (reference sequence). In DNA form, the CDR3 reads TGCAGTGCTACCGGGACTAGCGGGGACCACACAGATACGCAGTATTTT. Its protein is CSATGTSGDHTDTQYF.

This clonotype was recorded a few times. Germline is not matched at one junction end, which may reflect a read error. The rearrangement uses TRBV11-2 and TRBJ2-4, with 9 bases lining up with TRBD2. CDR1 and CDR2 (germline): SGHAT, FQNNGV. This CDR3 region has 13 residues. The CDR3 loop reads CASRGLAQNIQYF. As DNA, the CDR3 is TGTGCCAGCCGGGGACTAGCCCAAAACATTCAGTACTTC.

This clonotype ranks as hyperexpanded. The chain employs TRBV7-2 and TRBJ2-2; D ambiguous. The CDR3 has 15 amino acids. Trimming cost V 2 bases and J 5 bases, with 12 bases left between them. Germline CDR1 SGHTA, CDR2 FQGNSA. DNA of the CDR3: TGTGCCAGCAGCTTATTATCGCAATATACCGGGGAGCTGTTTTTT. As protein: CASSLLSQYTGELFF. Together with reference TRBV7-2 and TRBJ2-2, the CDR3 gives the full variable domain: GAGVSQSPSNKVTEKGKDVELRCDPISGHTALYWYRQSLGQGLEFLIYFQGNSAPDKSGLPSDRFSAERTGGSVSTLTIQRTQQEDSAVYLCASSLLSQYTGELFFGEGSRLTVL.

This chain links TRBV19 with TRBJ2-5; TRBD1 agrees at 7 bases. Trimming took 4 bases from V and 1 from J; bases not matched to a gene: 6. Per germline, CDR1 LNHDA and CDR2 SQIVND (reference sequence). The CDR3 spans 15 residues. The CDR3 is CASSTRTGPQETQYF. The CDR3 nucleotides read TGTGCCAGTAGTACACGGACAGGCCCCCAAGAGACCCAGTACTTC.

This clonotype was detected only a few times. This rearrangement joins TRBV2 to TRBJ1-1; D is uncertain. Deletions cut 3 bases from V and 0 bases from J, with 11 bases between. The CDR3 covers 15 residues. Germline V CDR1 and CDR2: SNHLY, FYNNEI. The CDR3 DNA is TGTGCCAGCAGTGATTACTTATCCCTGAACACTGAAGCTTTCTTT. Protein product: CASSDYLSLNTEAFF.

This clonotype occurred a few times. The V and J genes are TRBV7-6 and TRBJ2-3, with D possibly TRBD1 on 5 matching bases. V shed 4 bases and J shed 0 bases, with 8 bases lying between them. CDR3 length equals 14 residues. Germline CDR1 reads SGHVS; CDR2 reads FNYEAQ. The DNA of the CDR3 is TGTGCCAGCAGCTCGCAGGGTAGCACAGATACGCAGTATTTT. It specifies CASSSQGSTDTQYF. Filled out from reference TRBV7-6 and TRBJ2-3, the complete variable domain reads GAGVSQSPRYKVTKRGQDVALRCDPISGHVSLYWYRQALGQGPEFLTYFNYEAQQDKSGLPNDRFSAERPEGSISTLTIQRTEQRDSAMYRCASSSQGSTDTQYFGPGTRLTVL.

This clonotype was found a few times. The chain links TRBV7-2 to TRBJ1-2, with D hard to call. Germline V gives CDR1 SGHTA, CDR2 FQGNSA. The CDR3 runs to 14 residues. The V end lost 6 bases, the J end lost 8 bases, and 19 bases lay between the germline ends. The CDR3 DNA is TGTGCCAGCAGAGACCTAACGGGTTTTCAGGGCTACACCTTC. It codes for CASRDLTGFQGYTF.

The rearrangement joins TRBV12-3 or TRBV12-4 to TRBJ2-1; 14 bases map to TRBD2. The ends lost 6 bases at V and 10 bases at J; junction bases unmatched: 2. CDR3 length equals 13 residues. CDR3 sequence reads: CASSRLAGGEQFF. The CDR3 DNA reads TGTGCCAGCAGCCGACTAGCGGGGGGGGAGCAGTTCTTC.

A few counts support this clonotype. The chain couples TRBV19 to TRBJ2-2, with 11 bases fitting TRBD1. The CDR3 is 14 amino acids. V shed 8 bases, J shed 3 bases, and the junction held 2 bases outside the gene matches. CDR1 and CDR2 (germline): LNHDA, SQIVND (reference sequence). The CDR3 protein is CASGDRGYTGELFF. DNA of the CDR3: TGTGCCAGTGGGGACAGGGGGTACACCGGGGAGCTGTTTTTT.

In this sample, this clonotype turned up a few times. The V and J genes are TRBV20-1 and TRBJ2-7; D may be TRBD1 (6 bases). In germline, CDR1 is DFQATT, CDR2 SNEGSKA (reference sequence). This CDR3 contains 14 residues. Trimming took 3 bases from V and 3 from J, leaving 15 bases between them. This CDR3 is CSARSSGGNYEQYF. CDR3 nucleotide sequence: TGCAGTGCTAGGAGTTCTGGGGGCAACTACGAGCAGTACTTC.

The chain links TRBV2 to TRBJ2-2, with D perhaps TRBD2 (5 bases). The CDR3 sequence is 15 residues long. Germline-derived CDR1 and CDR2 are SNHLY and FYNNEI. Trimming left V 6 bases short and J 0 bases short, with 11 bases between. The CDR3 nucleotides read TGTGCCAGCAGCCGGACTGTAGCGAACACCGGGGAGCTGTTTTTT. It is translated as CASSRTVANTGELFF.

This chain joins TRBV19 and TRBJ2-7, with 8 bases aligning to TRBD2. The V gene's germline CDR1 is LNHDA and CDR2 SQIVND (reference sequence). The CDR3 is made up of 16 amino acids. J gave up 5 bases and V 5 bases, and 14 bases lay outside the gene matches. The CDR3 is CASSSVPGLGPNEQYF. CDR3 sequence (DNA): TGTGCCAGTAGTTCCGTCCCGGGACTAGGCCCCAACGAGCAGTACTTC.

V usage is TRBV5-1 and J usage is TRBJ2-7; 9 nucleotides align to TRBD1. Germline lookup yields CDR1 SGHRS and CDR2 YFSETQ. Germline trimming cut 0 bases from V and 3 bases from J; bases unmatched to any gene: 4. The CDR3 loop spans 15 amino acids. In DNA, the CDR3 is TGCGCCAGCAGCTTGGAGCCGGGACAGGGCTACGAGCAGTACTTC. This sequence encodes CASSLEPGQGYEQYF.

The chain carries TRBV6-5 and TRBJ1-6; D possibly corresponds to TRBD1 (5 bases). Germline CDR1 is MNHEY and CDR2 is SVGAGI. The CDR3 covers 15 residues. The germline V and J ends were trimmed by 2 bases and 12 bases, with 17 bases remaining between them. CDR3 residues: CASSYGVTGGEPLHF. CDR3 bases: TGTGCCAGCAGTTACGGGGTAACGGGAGGGGAACCCCTCCACTTT.